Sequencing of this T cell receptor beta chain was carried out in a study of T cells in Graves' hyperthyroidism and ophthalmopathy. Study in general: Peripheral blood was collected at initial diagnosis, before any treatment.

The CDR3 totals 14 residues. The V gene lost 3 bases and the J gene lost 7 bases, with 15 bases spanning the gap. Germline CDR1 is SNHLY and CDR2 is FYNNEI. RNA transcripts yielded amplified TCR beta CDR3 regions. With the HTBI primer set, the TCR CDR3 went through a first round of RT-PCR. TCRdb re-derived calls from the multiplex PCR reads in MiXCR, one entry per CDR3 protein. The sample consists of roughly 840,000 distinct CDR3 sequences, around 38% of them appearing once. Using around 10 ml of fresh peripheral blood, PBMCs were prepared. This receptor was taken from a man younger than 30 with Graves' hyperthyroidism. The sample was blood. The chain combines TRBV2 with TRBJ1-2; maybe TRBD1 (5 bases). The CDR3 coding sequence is TGTGCCAGCAGTGAGAAGGCCGGGGGTTCTGGCTACACCTTC. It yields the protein CASSEKAGGSGYTF.